These 14 T cell receptor beta chains originate from one sample sequenced in a study of chemoradiotherapy in HPV16-positive cancers. TCRdb's copy holds only in-frame clones and misses some; the assay was immunoSEQ multiplex PCR. The profile shows thousands of clones, roughly 91% of them singletons. The sample here was blood, taken from a patient who underwent chemoradiotherapy. The receptors originated from a human donor with HPV-associated anogenital cancer.

This rearrangement joins TRBV7-2 to TRBJ1-1; no firm D call. This CDR3 region has 11 residues. Germline loops: CDR1 SGHTA, CDR2 FQGNSA. With 3 bases removed from V and 6 bases from J, the gap between germline ends came to 5 bases. The CDR3 DNA is TGTGCCAGCAGCTTCGCCTCTGAAGCTTTCTTT. Residues: CASSFASEAFF.

This chain links TRBV6-5 with TRBJ2-5; 7 bases fit TRBD1. The J call may be incorrect, as the DNA end agrees better with TRBJ2-7. This CDR3 region has 12 residues. Germline CDR1 MNHEY, CDR2 SVGAGI. CDR3 loop: CASSTGVGEQYF. The DNA of the CDR3 is TGTGCCAGCAGCACAGGGGTTGGCGAGCAGTACTTC.

The rearrangement uses TRBV14 and TRBJ1-1; D is unclear. Germline V gene sequence: CDR1 SGHDN, CDR2 FVKESK. The CDR3 has 13 residues. V was cut by 0 bases and J by 1 base, with 3 bases left in between. The CDR3 DNA reads TGTGCCAGCAGCCAAGATTGGAACACTGAAGCTTTCTTT. Its protein product is CASSQDWNTEAFF.

This chain uses TRBV2 with TRBJ2-3; D remains unclear. V was shortened by 3 bases and J by 0 bases, with 10 bases between the two germline ends. Germline-derived CDR1 and CDR2 are SNHLY and FYNNEI. This CDR3 has 15 residues. CDR3: CASSEALRSTDTQYF. In DNA, the CDR3 is TGTGCCAGCAGTGAGGCTCTGCGAAGCACAGATACGCAGTATTTT.

This rearrangement joins TRBV7-2 to TRBJ1-6; 11 bases align to TRBD1. Germline V gene sequence: CDR1 SGHTA, CDR2 FQGNSA. Trimming took 4 bases from V and 14 from J; bases not matched to a gene: 10. The CDR3 consists of 15 residues. In nucleotides, the CDR3 is TGTGCCAGCAGCTGGTCCGGGACAGGGGGTTTGACCCTCCACTTT. It encodes CASSWSGTGGLTLHF.

J is TRBJ2-2 and V is TRBV21-1. TRBV21-1 is recorded as a pseudogene. This CDR3 spans 14 amino acids. The CDR3 spells CASSPRPYTGELFF. In DNA form, the CDR3 reads TGTGCCAGCAGCCCTCGACCATACACCGGGGAGCTGTTTTTT.

The rearrangement uses TRBV10-3 and TRBJ2-2; 7 nucleotides align to TRBD1. Germline V lookup: CDR1 ENHRY, CDR2 SYGVKD. V gave up 4 bases and J gave up 1 base; unmatched junction bases: 6. CDR3 length: 16 residues. CDR3 bases: TGTGCCATCAGTGTAAATCGACAGGGGAACACCGGGGAGCTGTTTTTT. This translates into CAISVNRQGNTGELFF.

The chain employs TRBV9 and TRBJ2-1; TRBD1 matches 12 bases. The V gene end was trimmed by 7 bases and the J gene end by 9 bases; junction bases not matched to a gene: 11. The CDR3 extends over 15 amino acids. In germline, CDR1 is SGDLS, CDR2 YYNGEE. CDR3 in amino acids: CASAVMGQGASEQFF. For the CDR3, the DNA is TGTGCCAGCGCCGTTATGGGACAGGGGGCAAGTGAGCAGTTCTTC.

The rearrangement joins TRBV19 to TRBJ2-2; D remains ambiguous. V lost 6 bases to trimming and J lost 0 bases, with 17 bases between them. CDR1 and CDR2 from the germline V gene are LNHDA and SQIVND (reference sequence). The CDR3 covers 17 residues. The CDR3 DNA follows: TGTGCCAGTAGACAAGCGTCGGGTAGATCGAACACCGGGGAGCTGTTTTTT. The encoded protein is CASRQASGRSNTGELFF.

The CDR3 here is CASSIVGVPLLGYTF. CDR3 nucleotides: TGTGCCAGTAGTATCGTAGGCGTCCCCCTACTCGGCTACACCTTC. The chain has TRBV19 and TRBJ1-2; D gene unclear. Between the trimmed V and J ends, which lost 3 bases and 8 bases, there was a span of 19 bases. This CDR3 contains 15 residues. Germline loops: CDR1 LNHDA, CDR2 SQIVND (reference sequence).

This chain uses TRBV19 with TRBJ1-1, with 10 bases matching TRBD1. V shed 7 bases and J 8 bases; nucleotides not matched to a gene: 13. The CDR3 covers 15 residues. Germline V gives CDR1 LNHDA, CDR2 SQIVND (reference sequence). The chain's CDR3 is CASITPGQGRKEAFF. CDR3 nucleotide sequence: TGTGCCAGTATTACTCCGGGACAGGGGAGGAAGGAAGCTTTCTTT.

The CDR3 region is CAVKTGPHEAFF. The CDR3, as DNA: TGTGCCGTAAAGACAGGGCCACATGAAGCTTTCTTT. V and J are TRBV19 and TRBJ1-1; 7 nucleotides line up with TRBD1. CDR3 length: 12 residues. V was pared by 11 bases and J by 7 bases, with 10 bases of the junction left unmatched. Germline CDR1 LNHDA, CDR2 SQIVND (reference sequence).

V is TRBV7-2 and J is TRBJ2-2; possible D gene TRBD2, 5 bases. This CDR3 contains 13 residues. Germline V CDR1 and CDR2: SGHTA, FQGNSA. V lost 4 bases and J 11 bases, leaving 14 bases between the germline ends. CDR3 sequence: CASSSGLRGELFF. CDR3 sequence (DNA): TGTGCCAGCAGCTCAGGACTTCGCGGTGAGCTGTTTTTT.

V and J are TRBV5-6 and TRBJ1-1; 8 bases fit TRBD1. V lost 0 bases and J lost 2; bases outside the gene matches: 3. The CDR3 runs 15 residues. The germline V gene encodes CDR1 SGHDT and CDR2 YYEEEE. CDR3 residues: CASSLADRGNTEAFF. The CDR3 region has the DNA TGTGCCAGCAGCTTGGCCGACAGGGGAAACACTGAAGCTTTCTTT.